These 26 T cell receptor beta chains came from one sample sequenced in a study of beta chain features in type 1 diabetes. Overall study findings and caveats: Shortening that was moderate but significant affected the TCRB CDR3s of Type 1 diabetes patients in all four CD4+ subsets.

The antigens for these receptors are not known. Investigators reverse transcribed all isolated RNA, so they sequenced expressed TCRB transcripts. TCRdb's copy holds only in-frame clones and misses some; the assay was immunoSEQ multiplex PCR. The table includes hundreds of thousands of clones, roughly an eighth detected once. The specimen sequenced was naive CD4+ T cells from blood. These receptors originate from a man in his thirties or forties with type 1 diabetes.

This clone showed up just a few times. CDR3 nucleotides: TGCAGCGTTCACAGGGGGCTGGAGACCCAGTACTTC. Its protein is CSVHRGLETQYF. The rearrangement joins TRBV29-1 to TRBJ2-5, with TRBD1 identical over 9 bases. Germline V gene lookup returns CDR1 SQVTM and CDR2 ANQGSEA. The CDR3 length is 12 residues. V shed 5 bases, J shed 5 bases, and the junction held 3 bases outside the gene matches.

The chain has TRBV28 and TRBJ2-2; no reliable D call. The CDR3 spans 13 residues. V lost 5 bases and J 5 bases, leaving 9 bases between the germline ends. Germline values: CDR1 MDHEN, CDR2 SYDVKM. In DNA, the CDR3 is TGTGCCAGCAGTCTTCTCGGGACCGGGGAGCTGTTTTTT. This encodes CASSLLGTGELFF.

This clone was picked up one time. V and J are TRBV30 and TRBJ2-4; D remains unclear. This CDR3 spans 11 amino acids. In germline, CDR1 is GTSNPN, CDR2 SVGIG (reference sequence). The germline V and J ends were trimmed by 0 bases and 11 bases, with 8 bases remaining between them. CDR3 sequence: CAWSVARVQYF. The CDR3 nucleotides are TGTGCCTGGAGTGTAGCACGGGTTCAGTACTTC.

About this clone itself: At one of its ends the junction is not consistent with the germline gene, which may arise from a read error. This chain joins TRBV5-4 and TRBJ2-7; 9 positions match TRBD1. The CDR3 contains 14 residues. The germline gives CDR1 SGHNT, CDR2 YYREEE (reference sequence). The CDR3 region has the DNA TGTGCCAGCAGCTTGGAGGTGACAGGGGGATTAGAGGACTTC. It is translated as CASSLEVTGGLEDF.

The chain combines TRBV4-2 with TRBJ2-2, with 9 bases fitting TRBD1. Germline trimming cut 0 bases from V and 6 bases from J; bases unmatched to any gene: 5. Germline V gene data show CDR1 as LGHNA and CDR2 as YNFKEQ. The CDR3 has 16 residues. In DNA, the CDR3 is TGTGCCAGCAGCCAAGAGGACAGGGGCCTCCCCGGGGAGCTGTTTTTT. This sequence encodes CASSQEDRGLPGELFF.

This clone was seen a few times. The chain joins TRBV28 to TRBJ2-7; the match to TRBD2 covers 7 bases. J lost 3 bases, V lost 1 base, and 0 bases had no gene match. CDR1 MDHEN and CDR2 SYDVKM come from the germline V gene. The CDR3 has 13 amino acids. The CDR3 loop reads CASSLSGGYEQYF. The CDR3 region has the DNA TGTGCCAGCAGTTTATCGGGGGGCTACGAGCAGTACTTC.

In this sample, this clone turned up a few times. V usage is TRBV30 and J usage is TRBJ1-4; D not certain. The CDR3 extends over 15 amino acids. V was pared by 8 bases and J by 0 bases, with 16 bases between. Germline lookup yields CDR1 GTSNPN and CDR2 SVGIG (reference sequence). DNA of the CDR3: TGTGCCGCCAACCCCCGGAGTGCAACTAATGAAAAACTGTTTTTT. The encoded protein is CAANPRSATNEKLFF.

The chain employs TRBV19 and TRBJ2-1, with D possibly TRBD2 on 6 matching bases. Germline-derived CDR1 and CDR2 are LNHDA and SQIVND (reference sequence). Trimming pared 6 bases from V and 6 bases from J, leaving 18 bases between. The CDR3 loop spans 15 amino acids. The CDR3 DNA reads as TGTGCCAGTAGGCTACCGGGACTTCTAGGCAATGAGCAGTTCTTC. Translated, it gives CASRLPGLLGNEQFF.

The V call is TRBV5-4, the J call TRBJ2-3; 12 positions agree with TRBD2. Germline CDR1 and CDR2: SGHNT and YYREEE (reference sequence). The CDR3 is 20 amino acids. The J segment lost 0 bases and the V segment lost 2 bases, leaving 13 bases of the junction unmatched. The CDR3 here is CASSLRTGTSGYLSTDTQYF. As DNA, the CDR3 is TGTGCCAGCAGCTTAAGGACCGGGACTAGCGGGTATCTTAGCACAGATACGCAGTATTTT.

V is TRBV4-3 and J is TRBJ2-1; 16 bases are shared with TRBD2. This CDR3 spans 20 amino acids. V dropped 1 base and J dropped 4; count of bases not matched to a gene: 10. The V gene's germline CDR1 is LGHNA and CDR2 YSLEER. CDR3 nucleotides: TGCGCCAGCAGCCAAGGGGGCGGGACTAGCGGGAGGGCCCCGTACAATGAGCAGTTCTTC. This translates into CASSQGGGTSGRAPYNEQFF.

V usage is TRBV28 and J usage is TRBJ2-7; weak D call: TRBD1 (6 bases). Trimming took off 2 bases at V and 2 bases at J, with 13 bases between the two ends. CDR1 is MDHEN and CDR2 is SYDVKM in the germline V gene. The CDR3 is 15 amino acids. The CDR3: CASSLRDRPAYEQYF. The CDR3 coding sequence is TGTGCCAGCAGTTTACGTGACAGGCCCGCCTACGAGCAGTACTTC. Full variable domain (missing parts from reference TRBV28 and TRBJ2-7): DVKVTQSSRYLVKRTGEKVFLECVQDMDHENMFWYRQDPGLGLRLIYFSYDVKMKEKGDIPEGYSVSREKKERFSLILESASTNQTSMYLCASSLRDRPAYEQYFGPGTRLTVT.

V usage is TRBV7-2 and J usage is TRBJ2-7; 12 bases agree with TRBD1. This CDR3 has 16 amino acids. The germline gives CDR1 SGHTA, CDR2 FQGNSA. Losses at the gene ends were 1 base for V and 1 base for J; bases not matched to a gene: 2. Written as DNA, the CDR3 is TGTGCCAGCAGCTTAGGGGGACAGGGGGCGTCCTACGAGCAGTACTTC. It codes for CASSLGGQGASYEQYF.

This clone was counted a few times. Compared with germline, one end of the junction differs, possibly owing to a read error. The chain joins TRBV7-3 to TRBJ1-1; weak D call: TRBD1 (6 bases). Germline CDR1 reads SGHTA; CDR2 reads FQGTGA. The CDR3 loop spans 16 amino acids. The CDR3 loop reads CASSLMAVGAGAEAFF. CDR3 coding DNA: TGTGCAAGCAGCTTAATGGCCGTGGGGGCGGGTGCTGAAGCTTTCTTT.

This clone has more than one count but fewer than ten. J is TRBJ2-5 and V is TRBV20-1; no definite D call. Germline V gene sequence: CDR1 DFQATT, CDR2 SNEGSKA (reference sequence). Trimming took off 4 bases at V and 2 bases at J, with 2 bases between the two ends. This CDR3 spans 10 amino acids. The CDR3 spells CSATQETQYF. The CDR3 DNA is TGCAGTGCTACACAAGAGACCCAGTACTTC.

A few counts support this clone. The rearrangement uses TRBV18 and TRBJ1-1; D ambiguous. CDR1 is KGHSH and CDR2 is LQKENI in the germline V gene. The V end was cut by 1 base, the J end by 5 bases, with 8 bases between. The CDR3 length is 13 residues. In DNA form, the CDR3 reads TGTGCCAGCTCACCACAGGGAGGTACTGAAGCTTTCTTT. Its translation is CASSPQGGTEAFF.

Only a few counts were recorded for this clone. The J gene is TRBJ2-5, the V gene TRBV2; 16 bases are a match to TRBD2. Germline V lookup: CDR1 SNHLY, CDR2 FYNNEI. The CDR3 consists of 15 residues. V was clipped by 5 bases and J by 6 bases; unmatched bases: 3. CDR3 DNA sequence: TGTGCCAGCAGTTCGGGACTAGCGGGAGGGAAGACCCAGTACTTC. Translation gives CASSSGLAGGKTQYF.

This clone was seen only a few times. The rearrangement links TRBV28 to TRBJ1-5, with TRBD1 matching over 8 bases. Trimming took 6 bases from V and 2 from J; bases not matched to a gene: 6. In germline, CDR1 is MDHEN, CDR2 SYDVKM. CDR3 size: 15 residues. The CDR3 sequence: CASSPTGEGNQPQHF. Written as DNA, the CDR3 is TGTGCCAGCAGCCCGACAGGGGAGGGCAATCAGCCCCAGCATTTT.

This clone occurred a few times. The sample has other DNA sequences that encode this CDR3 too. The chain employs TRBV7-9 and TRBJ1-2; D unclear. Germline assignment: CDR1 SEHNR and CDR2 FQNEAQ (reference sequence). Trimming stripped 5 bases from V and 2 bases from J, with 12 bases between. The CDR3 contains 14 residues. This chain's CDR3 is CASSLGGSNYGYTF. The CDR3 region has the DNA TGTGCCAGCAGCCTGGGAGGATCCAACTATGGCTACACCTTC.

The chain links TRBV7-9 to TRBJ1-1; perhaps TRBD1 as D (5 bases). Trimming stripped 1 base from V and 8 bases from J, with 20 bases between. CDR3 length: 16 residues. Germline V gene data show CDR1 as SEHNR and CDR2 as FQNEAQ (reference sequence). CDR3 sequence (DNA): TGTGCCAGCAGCTTAGTCGGGCAGGGTGGGATGGTCGAAGCTTTCTTT. This translates into CASSLVGQGGMVEAFF.

The V and J genes are TRBV28 and TRBJ2-5; 8 bases line up with TRBD2. From germline, CDR1 is MDHEN and CDR2 SYDVKM. J gave up 1 base and V 8 bases, and 3 bases lay outside the gene matches. The CDR3 has 13 amino acids. The CDR3: CASLTSAQETQYF. CDR3 bases: TGTGCCAGCTTGACTAGCGCCCAAGAGACCCAGTACTTC.

The chain has TRBV7-2 and TRBJ2-7; 10 nucleotides match TRBD1. Germline V lookup: CDR1 SGHTA, CDR2 FQGNSA. Unmatched junction bases numbered 2, after V lost 3 bases and J lost 3 bases. This CDR3 is 14 amino acids long. This CDR3 is CASSFGQGVYEQYF. CDR3 sequence (DNA): TGTGCCAGCAGCTTTGGACAGGGGGTCTACGAGCAGTACTTC.

The J gene is TRBJ1-1, the V gene TRBV29-1, with D unclear. V was clipped by 7 bases and J by 2 bases, with 14 bases between them. CDR1 SQVTM and CDR2 ANQGSEA come from the germline V gene. The CDR3 spans 13 residues. The CDR3 protein is CSAQSRSNTEAFF. The CDR3 DNA reads as TGCAGCGCCCAAAGCCGGTCTAACACTGAAGCTTTCTTT.

This clone was seen a handful of times. This chain links TRBV5-1 with TRBJ2-7, with D possibly TRBD1 on 5 matching bases. Germline V gives CDR1 SGHRS, CDR2 YFSETQ. Between the trimmed V and J ends, which lost 3 bases and 0 bases, there was a span of 16 bases. This CDR3 has 16 residues. The DNA for the CDR3 is TGCGCCAGCAGCTCGCAGGGTACCACCTACTCCTACGAGCAGTACTTC. As protein: CASSSQGTTYSYEQYF.

The V call is TRBV7-3, the J call TRBJ2-7; 14 nucleotides agree with TRBD2. The CDR3 length is 15 residues. Trimming removed 5 bases from V and 5 bases from J; junction bases left unmatched: 5. Per the germline V gene, CDR1 is SGHTA and CDR2 is FQGTGA. CDR3 sequence (DNA): TGTGCCAGCAGCGACGGGACTAGCGGGAGCCACGAGCAGTACTTC. As protein: CASSDGTSGSHEQYF.

Many counts were recorded for this clone. V gene TRBV29-1 combines with J gene TRBJ2-4; 7 bases are shared with TRBD1. CDR3 length: 15 residues. Germline V CDR1 and CDR2: SQVTM, ANQGSEA. V dropped 7 bases and J dropped 7; count of bases not matched to a gene: 16. The CDR3 DNA reads TGCAGCGCTAGCCGCCAGACAGGGTATGGGAACATTCAGTACTTC. Encoded protein: CSASRQTGYGNIQYF.

The rearrangement uses TRBV6-4 and TRBJ2-1; weak D call: TRBD1 (6 bases). This CDR3 has 13 amino acids. Per germline, CDR1 MRHNA and CDR2 SNTAGT. V shed 2 bases and J shed 12 bases, with 14 bases lying between them. The CDR3 region is CASSDDPGTRQFF. CDR3 nucleotides: TGTGCCAGCAGTGACGACCCCGGGACAAGGCAGTTCTTC.